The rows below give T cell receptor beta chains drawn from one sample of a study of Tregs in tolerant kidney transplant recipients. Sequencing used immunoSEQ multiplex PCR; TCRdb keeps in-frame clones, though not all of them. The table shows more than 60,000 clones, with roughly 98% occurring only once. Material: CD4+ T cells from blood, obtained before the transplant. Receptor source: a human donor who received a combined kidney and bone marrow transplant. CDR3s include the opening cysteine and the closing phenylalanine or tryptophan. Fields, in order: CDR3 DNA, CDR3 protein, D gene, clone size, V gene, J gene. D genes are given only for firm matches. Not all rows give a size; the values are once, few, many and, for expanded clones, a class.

DNA: TGTGCCAGCAGCTTAGTAGGGACAGCGGAAAGCACCATATATTTT; CDR3: CASSLVGTAESTIYF; D: TRBD1; size: NA; V: TRBV7-6; J: TRBJ1-3
DNA: TGTGCCAGTAGCCGGGGAGCCAAAAACATTCAGTACTTC; CDR3: CASSRGAKNIQYF; D: NA; size: NA; V: TRBV19; J: TRBJ2-4
DNA: TGCGCCAGCAGCTTAGCGCAGCGAACTATACCGAATTATACGCAGTATTTT; CDR3: CASSLAQRTIPNYTQYF; D: NA; size: NA; V: TRBV5-1; J: TRBJ2-3
DNA: TGTGCCAGCAGCACGGACTGGGCCGGGGTGGCCCAGTACTTC; CDR3: CASSTDWAGVAQYF; D: NA; size: NA; V: TRBV7-6; J: TRBJ2-5
DNA: TGTGCCACCTCGAAGTATTCTGGGACAGGGGCTGCCGGGGAGCTGTTTTTT; CDR3: CATSKYSGTGAAGELFF; D: TRBD1; size: NA; V: TRBV19; J: TRBJ2-2
DNA: TGTGCCAGCAGACCCCCCCGGGGCGGGAAAGAGACCCAGTACTTC; CDR3: CASRPPRGGKETQYF; D: NA; size: NA; V: TRBV27; J: TRBJ2-5
DNA: TGCGCCAGCAGCTTGGGTCACGCGGCGGAGACCCAGTACTTC; CDR3: CASSLGHAAETQYF; D: NA; size: NA; V: TRBV5-1; J: TRBJ2-5
DNA: TGTGCCAGCAGCCAAGATGTTTCACTAGCGGGAGATACGCAGTATTTT; CDR3: CASSQDVSLAGDTQYF; D: TRBD2; size: NA; V: TRBV4-2; J: TRBJ2-3
DNA: TGTGCCAGCAGCTTGGCGAAAATGCAGAACGCCATCAGACTGTTTTTT; CDR3: CASSLAKMQNAIRLFF; D: NA; size: NA; V: TRBV5-5; J: TRBJ1-4
DNA: TGCAGCGTTGGGGGAACAGGGGGGGGGTACGAGCAGTACTTC; CDR3: CSVGGTGGGYEQYF; D: NA; size: NA; V: TRBV29-1; J: TRBJ2-7
DNA: TGTGCCAGCTCACCTGGACTAGTGAACTACGAGCAGTACTTC; CDR3: CASSPGLVNYEQYF; D: TRBD2; size: NA; V: TRBV18; J: TRBJ2-7
DNA: TGCGCCAGCAGCCCAGTGAAAGCGGGGAAAAGGAATGAGCAGTTCTTC; CDR3: CASSPVKAGKRNEQFF; D: TRBD2; size: NA; V: TRBV4-3; J: TRBJ2-1
DNA: TGCGCCAGCAGTCCCCGGGTTTCGAACACTGAAGCTTTCTTT; CDR3: CASSPRVSNTEAFF; D: NA; size: NA; V: TRBV4-3; J: TRBJ1-1
DNA: TGCGCCAGCAGCCAAGACCAGGTGGTAGAGACCCAGTACTTC; CDR3: CASSQDQVVETQYF; D: NA; size: NA; V: TRBV4-1; J: TRBJ2-5
DNA: TGTGCCAGCAGTCGGCGGACTAGCGGGAGGGACGAGCAGTACTTC; CDR3: CASSRRTSGRDEQYF; D: TRBD2; size: NA; V: TRBV6-5; J: TRBJ2-7
DNA: TGTGCCAGCTCACCTACAGGGGGCGAGAATCAGCCCCAGCATTTT; CDR3: CASSPTGGENQPQHF; D: TRBD1; size: NA; V: TRBV18; J: TRBJ1-5
DNA: TGCAGCGTTGCGGCGGGGGCGATCACAGATACGCAGTATTTT; CDR3: CSVAAGAITDTQYF; D: NA; size: once; V: TRBV29-1; J: TRBJ2-3
DNA: TGTGCCAGCACGAGCGGCTACACAGATACGCAGTATTTT; CDR3: CASTSGYTDTQYF; D: NA; size: NA; V: TRBV2; J: TRBJ2-3
DNA: TGTGCCAGCAGTGATTCCCCATCACCCCTCCACTTT; CDR3: CASSDSPSPLHF; D: NA; size: NA; V: TRBV25-1; J: TRBJ1-6
DNA: TGTGCCATCAGTGAGTCGCCTTTGGGACTAGCGGGAGGAGTTCGCGACGAGCAGTACTTC; CDR3: CAISESPLGLAGGVRDEQYF; D: TRBD2; size: NA; V: TRBV10-3; J: TRBJ2-7
DNA: TGTGCCAGCAGCTTCGTCGCGGGGACAGGGGGCAATCAGCCCCAGCATTTT; CDR3: CASSFVAGTGGNQPQHF; D: TRBD1; size: NA; V: TRBV7-9; J: TRBJ1-5
DNA: TGTGCCAGCAGCCAAGATCGAAGCGGGGGGAACTTACAATGGGAGCAGTTCTTC; CDR3: CASSQDRSGGNLQWEQFF; D: TRBD2; size: NA; V: TRBV4-2; J: TRBJ2-1
DNA: TGTGCCAGCAGCTTTCGGGACAGGGGGAACATTCAGTACTTC; CDR3: CASSFRDRGNIQYF; D: TRBD1; size: NA; V: TRBV5-6; J: TRBJ2-4
DNA: TGTGCCAGCAGCTTTGGGGGCCGGACTGAAGCTTTCTTT; CDR3: CASSFGGRTEAFF; D: NA; size: NA; V: TRBV7-6; J: TRBJ1-1
DNA: TGTGCCAGCAGTGGCACACCGGGACAGGGGGCGTCGTCCTATAATTCACCCCTCCACTTT; CDR3: CASSGTPGQGASSYNSPLHF; D: TRBD1; size: once; V: TRBV28; J: TRBJ1-6
DNA: TGCGCCAGCAGCCAAGATCCTCACAGGGATGGCTACACCTTC; CDR3: CASSQDPHRDGYTF; D: NA; size: NA; V: TRBV4-3; J: TRBJ1-2
DNA: TGTGCCAGCAGCCAAGTCAGGGGTGAGCAGTACTTC; CDR3: CASSQVRGEQYF; D: NA; size: NA; V: TRBV4-2; J: TRBJ2-7
DNA: TGTGCCAGCAGCGGGAACCCGACAGGGTCCAATGAGCAGTTCTTC; CDR3: CASSGNPTGSNEQFF; D: TRBD1; size: once; V: TRBV9; J: TRBJ2-1